This TCR beta chain was identified in a study of shared clonotypes between healthy human individuals. Looked up from germline, CDR1 is SGHDN and CDR2 is FVKESK. The CDR3 length is 18 residues. The V end was cut by 10 bases, the J end by 4 bases, with 29 bases between. Assay used: immunoSEQ multiplex PCR; TCRdb lists only in-frame clones, some missing. The sample has roughly 1,100,000 clones, about 76% seen once. V usage is TRBV14 and J usage is TRBJ1-3; D may be TRBD1 (6 bases). The sample consisted of memory CD4+ T cells sorted from blood. The subset is: CD45RA-negative fraction. This TCR came from a young man in good health. This chain's CDR3 is CAIHGTFQGRGAGNTIYF. CDR3 coding DNA: TGTGCCATCCACGGGACATTCCAAGGGAGGGGCGCAGGAAACACCATATATTTT.